The present entry profiles one T cell receptor beta chain with its context. Its target is not known. Documented time point: week 35, safety follow-up. Topical imiquimod accompanied each vaccine dose, which consisted of 300 ug of mutant IDH1 20-mer peptide. Patients were given eight vaccinations, scheduled in weeks 1, 3, 5, 7, 11, 15, 19 and 23. Tumors from donors were new WHO grade 3 or 4 IDH1-mutant astrocytomas with ATRX loss. The CDR3 has 14 amino acids. V was trimmed by 2 bases and J by 2 bases, leaving 9 bases between them. Germline CDR1 reads SGHTA; CDR2 reads FQGNSA. The source of the sample is a study of a mutant IDH1 vaccine in newly diagnosed glioma. Study-level information: Receipt of radiotherapy, temozolomide, or both preceded the study, and most received both. V12 fell at week 35 and V13, the study end, at week 47.

Here immunoSEQ multiplex PCR was the method, and the copy in TCRdb shows in-frame clones only, minus some. The data show 50,000 to 70,000 clones, with roughly 71% seen just once and 4.5% to 5% held by the top ten. The chain carries TRBV7-2 and TRBJ1-1; no reliable D call. The sample consisted of PBMCs, taken from a glioma patient whose treatment included an IDH1 peptide vaccine. The receptor was isolated from a man in his fifties with glioma. Written as DNA, the CDR3 is TGTGCCAGCAGCTTAATTGGGGTAAACACTGAAGCTTTCTTT. Its translation is CASSLIGVNTEAFF.